This T cell receptor delta chain was profiled in a study of gamma-delta chains in newborns, infants, children. Across the study: Polyclonal expansion of innate γδ T cells after birth follows microbial exposure.

TCRdb redid clone calling on the reads using CATT. In the table there are around 4,900 delta-chain clones, around a sixth of which are singletons. This CDR3 is built from 17 residues. The receptor was derived from a child who was a newborn, infant or young child, either healthy, febrile or measles-vaccinated (not recorded which). Sample: blood. No call was made for the V gene; the J gene is TRDJ1; TRDD3 is the table's D call and was not checked against the DNA. CDR3 DNA: TGTGCTCTTGGGGAATCAGTGTACTTCCCCTACGCCGATAAACTCACCTTT. This sequence encodes CALGESVYFPYADKLTF.